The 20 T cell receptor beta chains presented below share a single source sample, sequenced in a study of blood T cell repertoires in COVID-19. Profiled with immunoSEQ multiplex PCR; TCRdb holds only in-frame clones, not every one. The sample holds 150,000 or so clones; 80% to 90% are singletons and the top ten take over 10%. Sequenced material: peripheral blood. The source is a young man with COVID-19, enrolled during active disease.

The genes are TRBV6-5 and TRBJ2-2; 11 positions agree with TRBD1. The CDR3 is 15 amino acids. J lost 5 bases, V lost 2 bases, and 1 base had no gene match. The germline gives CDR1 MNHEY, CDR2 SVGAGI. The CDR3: CASSYGTGGTGELFF. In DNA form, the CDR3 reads TGTGCCAGCAGTTACGGGACAGGGGGAACCGGGGAGCTGTTTTTT.

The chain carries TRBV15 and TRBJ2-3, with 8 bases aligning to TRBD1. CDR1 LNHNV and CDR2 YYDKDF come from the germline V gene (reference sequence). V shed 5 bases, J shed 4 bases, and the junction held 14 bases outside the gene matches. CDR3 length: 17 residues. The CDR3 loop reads CATSSQFTGQVPDTQYF. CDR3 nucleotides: TGTGCCACCAGCTCGCAATTCACGGGACAGGTCCCAGATACGCAGTATTTT.

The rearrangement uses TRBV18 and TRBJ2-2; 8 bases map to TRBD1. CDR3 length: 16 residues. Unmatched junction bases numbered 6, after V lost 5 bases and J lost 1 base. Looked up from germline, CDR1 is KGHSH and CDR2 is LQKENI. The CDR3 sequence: CASSSLDRGNTGELFF. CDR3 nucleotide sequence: TGTGCCAGCTCATCCTTAGACAGGGGGAACACCGGGGAGCTGTTTTTT.

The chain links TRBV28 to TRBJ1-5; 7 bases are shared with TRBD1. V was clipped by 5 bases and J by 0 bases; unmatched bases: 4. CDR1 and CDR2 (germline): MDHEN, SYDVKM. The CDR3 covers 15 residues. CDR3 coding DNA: TGTGCCAGCAGTGGGGACAGTCCTAGCAATCAGCCCCAGCATTTT. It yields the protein CASSGDSPSNQPQHF.

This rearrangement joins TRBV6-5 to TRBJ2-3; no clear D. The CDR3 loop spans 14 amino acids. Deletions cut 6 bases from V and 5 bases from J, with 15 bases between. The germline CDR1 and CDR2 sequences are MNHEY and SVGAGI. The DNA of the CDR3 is TGTGCCAGCAGCCCCCCGGTCGTCGAAGATACGCAGTATTTT. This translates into CASSPPVVEDTQYF.

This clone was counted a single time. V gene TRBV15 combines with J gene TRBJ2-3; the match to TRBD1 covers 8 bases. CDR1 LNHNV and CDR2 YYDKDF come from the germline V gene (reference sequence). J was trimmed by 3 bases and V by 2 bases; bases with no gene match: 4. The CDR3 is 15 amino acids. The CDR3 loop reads CATSRSGGETDTQYF. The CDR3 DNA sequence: TGTGCCACCAGCAGATCAGGGGGCGAGACAGATACGCAGTATTTT. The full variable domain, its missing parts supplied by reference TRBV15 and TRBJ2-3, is DAMVIQNPRYQVTQFGKPVTLSCSQTLNHNVMYWYQQKSSQAPKLLFHYYDKDFNNEADTPDNFQSRRPNTSFCFLDIRSPGLGDTAMYLCATSRSGGETDTQYFGPGTRLTVL.

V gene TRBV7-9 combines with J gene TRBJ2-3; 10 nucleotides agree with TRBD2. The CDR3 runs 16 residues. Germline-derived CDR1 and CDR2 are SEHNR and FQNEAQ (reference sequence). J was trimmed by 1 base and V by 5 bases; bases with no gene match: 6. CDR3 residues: CASSRSGTSGTDTQYF. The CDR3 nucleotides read TGTGCCAGCAGCCGCTCCGGGACTAGCGGCACAGATACGCAGTATTTT. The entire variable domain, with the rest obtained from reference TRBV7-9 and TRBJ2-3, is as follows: DTGVSQNPRHKITKRGQNVTFRCDPISEHNRLYWYRQTLGQGPEFLTYFQNEAQLEKSRLLSDRFSAERPKGSFSTLEIQRTEQGDSAMYLCASSRSGTSGTDTQYFGPGTRLTVL.

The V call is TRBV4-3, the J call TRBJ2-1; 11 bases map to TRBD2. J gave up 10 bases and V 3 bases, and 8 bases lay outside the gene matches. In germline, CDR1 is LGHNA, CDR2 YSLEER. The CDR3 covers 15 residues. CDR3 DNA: TGCGCCAGCAGCCACCGACTAGCGGGACACTCGGAGCAGTTCTTC. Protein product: CASSHRLAGHSEQFF.

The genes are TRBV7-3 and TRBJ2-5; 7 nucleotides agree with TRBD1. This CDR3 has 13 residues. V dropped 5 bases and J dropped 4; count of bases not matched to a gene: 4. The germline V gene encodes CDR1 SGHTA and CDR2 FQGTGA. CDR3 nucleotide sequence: TGTGCCAGCAGCCGGACAGGTAGAGAGACCCAGTACTTC. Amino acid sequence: CASSRTGRETQYF.

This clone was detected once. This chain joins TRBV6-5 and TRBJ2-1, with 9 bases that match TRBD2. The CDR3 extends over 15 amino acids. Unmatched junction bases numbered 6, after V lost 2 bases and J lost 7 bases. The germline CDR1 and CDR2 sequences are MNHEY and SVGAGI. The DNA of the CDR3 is TGTGCCAGCAGTTACGATCTAGCGGGATCGAATGAGCAGTTCTTC. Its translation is CASSYDLAGSNEQFF.

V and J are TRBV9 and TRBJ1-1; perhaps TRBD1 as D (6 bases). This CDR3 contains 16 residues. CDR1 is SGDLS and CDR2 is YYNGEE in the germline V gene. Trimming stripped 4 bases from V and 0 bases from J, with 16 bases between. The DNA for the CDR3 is TGTGCCAGCAGCCCGGGCGGGGGCGACATGAACACTGAAGCTTTCTTT. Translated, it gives CASSPGGGDMNTEAFF.

CDR3 protein: CASSLMAGESLVTGELFF. The CDR3 DNA reads as TGTGCCAGCAGTTTAATGGCAGGGGAAAGTTTAGTAACCGGGGAGCTGTTTTTT. The gene calls are TRBV28 and TRBJ2-2, with D tentatively TRBD1 (6 bases). Germline V gives CDR1 MDHEN, CDR2 SYDVKM. V dropped 2 bases and J dropped 5 bases, with 21 bases sitting between them. The CDR3 sequence is 18 residues long.

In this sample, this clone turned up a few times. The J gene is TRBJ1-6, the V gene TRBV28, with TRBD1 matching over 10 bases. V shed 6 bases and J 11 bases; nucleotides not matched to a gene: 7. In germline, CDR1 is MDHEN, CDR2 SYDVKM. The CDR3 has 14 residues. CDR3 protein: CASSPTGGVPPLHF. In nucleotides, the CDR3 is TGTGCCAGCAGCCCGACAGGGGGCGTTCCACCCCTCCACTTT.

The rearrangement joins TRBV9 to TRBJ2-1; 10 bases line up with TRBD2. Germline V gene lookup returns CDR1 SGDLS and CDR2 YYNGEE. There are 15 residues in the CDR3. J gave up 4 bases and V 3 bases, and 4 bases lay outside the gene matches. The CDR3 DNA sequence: TGTGCCAGCAGCGCCACTAGCGGGATGTACAATGAGCAGTTCTTC. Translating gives CASSATSGMYNEQFF.

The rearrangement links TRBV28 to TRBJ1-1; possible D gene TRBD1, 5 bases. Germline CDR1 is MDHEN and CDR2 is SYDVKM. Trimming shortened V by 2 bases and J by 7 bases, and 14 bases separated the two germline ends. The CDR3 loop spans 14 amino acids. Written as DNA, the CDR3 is TGTGCCAGCAGTTTAAACTTGCAGGGTGGTGAAGCTTTCTTT. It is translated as CASSLNLQGGEAFF.

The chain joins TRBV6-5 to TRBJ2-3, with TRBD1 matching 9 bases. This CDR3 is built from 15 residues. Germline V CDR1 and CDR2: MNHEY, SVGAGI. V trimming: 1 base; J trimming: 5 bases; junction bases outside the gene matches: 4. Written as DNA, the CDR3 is TGTGCCAGCAGTTACTTACAGGGGGCTGGAGATACGCAGTATTTT. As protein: CASSYLQGAGDTQYF.

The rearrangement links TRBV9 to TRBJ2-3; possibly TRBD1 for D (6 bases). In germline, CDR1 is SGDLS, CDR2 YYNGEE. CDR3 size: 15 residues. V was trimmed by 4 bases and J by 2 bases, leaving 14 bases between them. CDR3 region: CASSSTTGVTDTQYF. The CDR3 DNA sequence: TGTGCCAGCAGCTCCACGACAGGAGTCACAGATACGCAGTATTTT.

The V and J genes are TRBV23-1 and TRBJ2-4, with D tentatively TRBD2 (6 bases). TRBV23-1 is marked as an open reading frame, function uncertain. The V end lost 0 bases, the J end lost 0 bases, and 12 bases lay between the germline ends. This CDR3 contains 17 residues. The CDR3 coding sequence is TGCGCCAGCAGTCAATCCGGGGGACTTATAGCCAAAAACATTCAGTACTTC. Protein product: CASSQSGGLIAKNIQYF.

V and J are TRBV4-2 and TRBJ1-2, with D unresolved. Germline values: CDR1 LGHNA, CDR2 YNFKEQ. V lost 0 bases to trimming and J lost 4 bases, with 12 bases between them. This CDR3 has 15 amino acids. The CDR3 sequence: CASSQEPGAAYGYTF. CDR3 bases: TGTGCCAGCAGCCAAGAACCAGGCGCTGCCTATGGCTACACCTTC.

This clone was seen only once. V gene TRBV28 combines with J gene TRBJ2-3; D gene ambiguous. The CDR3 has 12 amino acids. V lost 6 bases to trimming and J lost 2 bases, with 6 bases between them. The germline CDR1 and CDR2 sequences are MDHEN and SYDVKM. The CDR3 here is CASSLLTDTQYF. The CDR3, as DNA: TGTGCCAGCAGCCTACTCACAGATACGCAGTATTTT. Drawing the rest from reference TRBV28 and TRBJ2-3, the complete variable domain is DVKVTQSSRYLVKRTGEKVFLECVQDMDHENMFWYRQDPGLGLRLIYFSYDVKMKEKGDIPEGYSVSREKKERFSLILESASTNQTSMYLCASSLLTDTQYFGPGTRLTVL.